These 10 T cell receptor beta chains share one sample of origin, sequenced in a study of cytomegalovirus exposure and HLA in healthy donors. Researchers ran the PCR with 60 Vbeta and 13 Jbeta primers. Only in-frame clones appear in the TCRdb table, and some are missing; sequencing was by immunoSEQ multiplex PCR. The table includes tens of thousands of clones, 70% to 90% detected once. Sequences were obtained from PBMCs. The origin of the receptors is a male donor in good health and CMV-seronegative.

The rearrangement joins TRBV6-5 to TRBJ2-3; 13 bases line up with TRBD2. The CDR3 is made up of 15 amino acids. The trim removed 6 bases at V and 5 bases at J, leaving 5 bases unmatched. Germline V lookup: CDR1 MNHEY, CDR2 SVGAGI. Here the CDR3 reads CASRPTSGGLDTQYF. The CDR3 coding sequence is TGTGCCAGCAGGCCGACTAGCGGGGGGCTAGATACGCAGTATTTT.

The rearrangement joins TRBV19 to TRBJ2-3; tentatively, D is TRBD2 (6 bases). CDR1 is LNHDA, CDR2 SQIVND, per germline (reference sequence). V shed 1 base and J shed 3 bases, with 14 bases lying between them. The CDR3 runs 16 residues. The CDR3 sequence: CASSIVRLGGTDTQYF. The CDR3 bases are TGTGCCAGTAGTATAGTAAGGCTAGGAGGGACAGATACGCAGTATTTT.

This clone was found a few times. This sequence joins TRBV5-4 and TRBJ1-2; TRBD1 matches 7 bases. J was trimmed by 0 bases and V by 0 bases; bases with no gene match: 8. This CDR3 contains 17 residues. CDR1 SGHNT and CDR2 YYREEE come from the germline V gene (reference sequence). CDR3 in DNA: TGTGCCAGCAGCTTGGGGGGACAGAATATAGCTAACTATGGCTACACCTTC. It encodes CASSLGGQNIANYGYTF.

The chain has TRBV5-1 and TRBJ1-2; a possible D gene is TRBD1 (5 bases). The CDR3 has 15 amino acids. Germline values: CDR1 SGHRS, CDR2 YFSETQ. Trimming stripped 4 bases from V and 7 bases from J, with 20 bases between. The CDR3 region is CASSPRGGETGGYTF. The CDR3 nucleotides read TGCGCCAGCAGCCCGCGGGGGGGGGAGACTGGTGGCTACACCTTC.

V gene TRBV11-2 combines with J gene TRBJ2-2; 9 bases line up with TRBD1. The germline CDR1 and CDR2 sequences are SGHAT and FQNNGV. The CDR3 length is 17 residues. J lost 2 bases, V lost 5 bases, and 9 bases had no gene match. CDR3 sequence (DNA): TGTGCCAGCAGCGATAGAACGACAGGGGGAAACACCGGGGAGCTGTTTTTT. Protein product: CASSDRTTGGNTGELFF.

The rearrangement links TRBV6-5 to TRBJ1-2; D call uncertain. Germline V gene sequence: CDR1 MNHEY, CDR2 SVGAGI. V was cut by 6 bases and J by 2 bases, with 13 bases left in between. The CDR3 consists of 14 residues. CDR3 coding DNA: TGTGCCAGCAGCCGTAGACACCTCAACTATGGCTACACCTTC. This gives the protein CASSRRHLNYGYTF.

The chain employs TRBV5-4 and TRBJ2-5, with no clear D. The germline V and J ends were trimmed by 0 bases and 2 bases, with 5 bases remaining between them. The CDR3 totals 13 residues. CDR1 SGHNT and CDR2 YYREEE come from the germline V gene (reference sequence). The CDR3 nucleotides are TGTGCCAGCAGCTTGGAGCTACAAGAGACCCAGTACTTC. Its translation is CASSLELQETQYF.

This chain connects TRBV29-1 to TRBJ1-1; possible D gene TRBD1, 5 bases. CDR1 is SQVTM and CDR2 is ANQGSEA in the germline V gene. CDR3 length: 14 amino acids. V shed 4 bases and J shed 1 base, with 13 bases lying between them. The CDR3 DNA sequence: TGCAGCGTTGCCTTTGGGGCTGGGAACACTGAAGCTTTCTTT. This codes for CSVAFGAGNTEAFF. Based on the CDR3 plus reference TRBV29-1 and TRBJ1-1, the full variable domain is SAVISQKPSRDICQRGTSLTIQCQVDSQVTMMFWYRQQPGQSLTLIATANQGSEATYESGFVIDKFPISRPNLTFSTLTVSNMSPEDSSIYLCSVAFGAGNTEAFFGQGTRLTVV.

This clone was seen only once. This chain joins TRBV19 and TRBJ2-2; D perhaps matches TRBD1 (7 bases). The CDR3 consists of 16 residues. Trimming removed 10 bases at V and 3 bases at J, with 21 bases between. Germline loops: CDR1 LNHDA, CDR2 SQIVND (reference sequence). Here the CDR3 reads CATPSRGDGYTGELFF. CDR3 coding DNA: TGTGCCACCCCGAGCAGGGGGGATGGGTACACCGGGGAGCTGTTTTTT.

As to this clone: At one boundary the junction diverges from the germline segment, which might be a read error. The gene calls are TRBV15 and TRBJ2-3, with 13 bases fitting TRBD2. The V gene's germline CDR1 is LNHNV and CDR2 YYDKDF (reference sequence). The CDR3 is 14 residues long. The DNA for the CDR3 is TGTGCCACCAGCAGAGATCTCCCCCGGACTAGCGGGGGCTTT. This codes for CATSRDLPRTSGGF.